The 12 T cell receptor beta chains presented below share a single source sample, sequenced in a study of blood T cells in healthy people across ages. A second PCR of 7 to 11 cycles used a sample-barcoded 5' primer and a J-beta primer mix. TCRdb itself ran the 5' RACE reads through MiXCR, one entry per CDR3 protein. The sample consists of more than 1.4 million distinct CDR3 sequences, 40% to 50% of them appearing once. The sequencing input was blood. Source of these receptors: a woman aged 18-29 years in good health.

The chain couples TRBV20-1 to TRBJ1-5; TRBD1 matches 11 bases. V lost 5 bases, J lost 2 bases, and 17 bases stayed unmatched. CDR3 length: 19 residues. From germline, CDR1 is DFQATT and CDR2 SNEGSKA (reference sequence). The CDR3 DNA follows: TGCAGTGCTTTACAACGGCGGACAGGGGGCTATTCTGGCAATCAGCCCCAGCATTTT. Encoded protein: CSALQRRTGGYSGNQPQHF.

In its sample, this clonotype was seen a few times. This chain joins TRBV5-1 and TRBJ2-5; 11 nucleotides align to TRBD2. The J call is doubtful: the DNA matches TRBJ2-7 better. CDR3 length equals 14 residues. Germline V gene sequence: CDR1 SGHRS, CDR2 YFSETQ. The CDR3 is CASGPLAGVNEQYF. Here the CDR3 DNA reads TGCGCCAGCGGACCACTAGCGGGAGTAAACGAGCAGTACTTC.

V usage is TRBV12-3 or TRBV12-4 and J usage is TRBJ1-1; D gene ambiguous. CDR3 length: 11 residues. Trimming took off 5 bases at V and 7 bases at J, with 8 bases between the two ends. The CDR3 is CASSQMNEAFF. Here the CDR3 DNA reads TGTGCCAGCAGTCAAATGAATGAAGCTTTCTTT.

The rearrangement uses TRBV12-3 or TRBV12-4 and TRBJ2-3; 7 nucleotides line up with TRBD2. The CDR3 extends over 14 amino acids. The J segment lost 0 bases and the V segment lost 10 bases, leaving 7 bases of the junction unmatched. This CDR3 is CATGPGGSTDTQYF. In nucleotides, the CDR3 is TGTGCCACAGGACCGGGGGGAAGCACAGATACGCAGTATTTT.

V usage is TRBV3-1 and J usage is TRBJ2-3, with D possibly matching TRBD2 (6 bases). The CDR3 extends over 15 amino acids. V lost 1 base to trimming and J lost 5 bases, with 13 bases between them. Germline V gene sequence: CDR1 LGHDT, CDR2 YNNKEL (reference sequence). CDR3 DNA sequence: TGTGCCAGCAGCCAAGTTCCCAGGGAGGAAGATACGCAGTATTTT. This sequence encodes CASSQVPREEDTQYF.

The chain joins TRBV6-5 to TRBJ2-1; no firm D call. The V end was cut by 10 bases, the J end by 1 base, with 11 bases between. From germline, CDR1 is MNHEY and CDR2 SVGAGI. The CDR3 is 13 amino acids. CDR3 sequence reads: CATRISSYNEQFF. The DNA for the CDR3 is TGTGCCACCCGGATCTCGTCCTACAATGAGCAGTTCTTC.

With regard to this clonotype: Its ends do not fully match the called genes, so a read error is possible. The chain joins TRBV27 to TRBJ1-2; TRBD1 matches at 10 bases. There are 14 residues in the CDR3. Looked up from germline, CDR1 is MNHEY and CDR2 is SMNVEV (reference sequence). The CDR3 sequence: CACSLTGGAYGYTF. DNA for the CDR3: TGTGCCTGCAGTCTGACAGGGGGCGCTTATGGCTACACCTTC.

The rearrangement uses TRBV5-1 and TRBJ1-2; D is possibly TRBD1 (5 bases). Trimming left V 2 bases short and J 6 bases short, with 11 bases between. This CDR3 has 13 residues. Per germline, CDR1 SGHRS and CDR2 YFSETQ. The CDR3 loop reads CASSFGGIDGYTF. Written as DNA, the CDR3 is TGCGCCAGCAGCTTCGGGGGTATCGATGGCTACACCTTC. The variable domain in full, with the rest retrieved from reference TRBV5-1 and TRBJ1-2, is KAGVTQTPRYLIKTRGQQVTLSCSPISGHRSVSWYQQTPGQGLQFLFEYFSETQRNKGNFPGRFSGRQFSNSRSEMNVSTLELGDSALYLCASSFGGIDGYTFGSGTRLTVV.

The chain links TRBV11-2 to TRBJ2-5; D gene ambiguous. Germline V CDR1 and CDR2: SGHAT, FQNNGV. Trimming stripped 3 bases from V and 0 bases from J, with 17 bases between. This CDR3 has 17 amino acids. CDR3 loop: CASSLDGSGSYQETQYF. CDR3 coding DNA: TGTGCCAGCAGCTTGGATGGGTCTGGCTCTTACCAAGAGACCCAGTACTTC. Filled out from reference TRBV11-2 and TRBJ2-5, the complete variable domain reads EAGVAQSPRYKIIEKRQSVAFWCNPISGHATLYWYQQILGQGPKLLIQFQNNGVVDDSQLPKDRFSAERLKGVDSTLKIQPAKLEDSAVYLCASSLDGSGSYQETQYFGPGTRLLVL.

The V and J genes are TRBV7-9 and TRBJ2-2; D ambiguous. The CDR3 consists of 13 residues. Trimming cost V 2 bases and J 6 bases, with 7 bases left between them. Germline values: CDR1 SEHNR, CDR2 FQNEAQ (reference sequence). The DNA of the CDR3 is TGTGCCAGCAGCTTAAGACCGGCCGGGGAGCTGTTTTTT. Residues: CASSLRPAGELFF.

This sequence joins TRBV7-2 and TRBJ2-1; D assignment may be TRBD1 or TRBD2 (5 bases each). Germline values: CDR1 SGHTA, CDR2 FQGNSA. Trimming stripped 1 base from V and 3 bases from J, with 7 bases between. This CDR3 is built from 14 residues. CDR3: CASSLVGRYNEQFF. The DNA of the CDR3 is TGTGCCAGCAGCTTAGTGGGACGCTACAATGAGCAGTTCTTC. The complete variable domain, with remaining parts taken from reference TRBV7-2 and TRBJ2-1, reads GAGVSQSPSNKVTEKGKDVELRCDPISGHTALYWYRQSLGQGLEFLIYFQGNSAPDKSGLPSDRFSAERTGGSVSTLTIQRTQQEDSAVYLCASSLVGRYNEQFFGPGTRLTVL.

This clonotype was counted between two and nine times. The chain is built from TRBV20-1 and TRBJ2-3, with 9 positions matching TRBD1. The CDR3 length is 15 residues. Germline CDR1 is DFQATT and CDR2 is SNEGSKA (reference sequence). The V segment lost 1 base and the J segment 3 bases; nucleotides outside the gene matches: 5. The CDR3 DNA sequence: TGCAGTGCTAGAGCAGCGGACAGGGGAACAGATACGCAGTATTTT. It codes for CSARAADRGTDTQYF.